One sample yielded the 28 T cell receptor beta chains listed below, sequenced in a study of human T cells and chemical hapten exposure. Time point denoted: patch test 1, 2 weeks after DPC sensitization. Described treatment: therapeutic diphenylcyclopropenone sensitization with weekly scalp DPC. TCRdb re-called the RACE reads with MiXCR, one entry per CDR3 protein. The sample has fewer than 400,000 distinct CDR3 sequences, approximately 6.9% seen once. Sequenced material: whole blood, taken in connection with sensitization to the hapten diphenylcyclopropenone (DPC). Receptor source: a woman aged 18-30 years with alopecia areata. Some clones in this sample may be carry-over from other donors' samples.

This clonotype was counted a few times. As DNA, the CDR3 is TGTGCCAGCAGCTTAGGGCAGCGTCAGCCCCAGCATTTT. Amino acid sequence: CASSLGQRQPQHF. The genes are TRBV7-2 and TRBJ1-5; D is unresolved. CDR3 length: 13 amino acids. Deletions cut 1 base from V and 6 bases from J, with 7 bases between. Germline CDR1 reads SGHTA; CDR2 reads FQGNSA.

The sample holds a few counts of this clonotype. This chain joins TRBV5-1 and TRBJ2-2; TRBD1 agrees at 7 bases. The CDR3 covers 15 residues. Looked up from germline, CDR1 is SGHRS and CDR2 is YFSETQ. V dropped 4 bases and J dropped 2; count of bases not matched to a gene: 5. The CDR3 DNA reads TGCGCCAGCAGCGGAAGGGACAGAAACACCGGGGAGCTGTTTTTT. Protein sequence: CASSGRDRNTGELFF.

The chain has TRBV15 and TRBJ2-1; 7 bases map to TRBD2. Germline V gene sequence: CDR1 LNHNV, CDR2 YYDKDF (reference sequence). V lost 5 bases to trimming and J lost 2 bases; unmatched junction nucleotides: 6. This CDR3 comprises 15 residues. The CDR3 region is CATSARGGAYNEQFF. The CDR3, as DNA: TGTGCCACCAGCGCGCGCGGGGGTGCCTACAATGAGCAGTTCTTC.

This clonotype came up a few times. The V call is TRBV11-2, the J call TRBJ2-3; D gene uncertain. In germline, CDR1 is SGHAT, CDR2 FQNNGV. The CDR3 runs to 15 residues. Trimming left V 4 bases short and J 4 bases short, with 15 bases between. CDR3 in amino acids: CASSSPAQASDTQYF. The CDR3 DNA follows: TGTGCCAGCAGCTCTCCTGCACAAGCTTCAGATACGCAGTATTTT.

The J gene is TRBJ2-1, the V gene TRBV6-1; D is perhaps TRBD1 (6 bases). CDR3 size: 16 residues. V shed 6 bases and J shed 2 bases, with 17 bases lying between them. The germline V gene has CDR1 MNHNS and CDR2 SASEGT. This CDR3 reads CASSHRTDRAYNEQFF. DNA for the CDR3: TGTGCCAGCAGCCACAGAACGGACAGAGCCTACAATGAGCAGTTCTTC.

V is TRBV10-3 and J is TRBJ2-3; 9 bases map to TRBD2. The trim removed 4 bases at V and 2 bases at J, leaving 10 bases unmatched. Germline V gene data show CDR1 as ENHRY and CDR2 as SYGVKD. The CDR3 spans 17 residues. DNA for the CDR3: TGTGCCATCAGTGCTGCGGGGGGGGTTTTGAACACAGATACGCAGTATTTT. Encoded protein: CAISAAGGVLNTDTQYF.

This clonotype was found a few times. The rearrangement links TRBV20-1 to TRBJ2-7; D remains ambiguous. The V end lost 0 bases, the J end lost 3 bases, and 9 bases lay between the germline ends. Germline V gene lookup returns CDR1 DFQATT and CDR2 SNEGSKA (reference sequence). CDR3 length equals 13 residues. DNA of the CDR3: TGCAGTGCTAGAGATCGGGTGAACTACGAGCAGTACTTC. It codes for CSARDRVNYEQYF.

This clonotype has a count of ten or more. The V and J genes are TRBV5-1 and TRBJ2-5; 7 positions agree with TRBD1. V shed 4 bases, J shed 0 bases, and the junction held 6 bases outside the gene matches. CDR3 length: 15 residues. Germline CDR1 reads SGHRS; CDR2 reads YFSETQ. In DNA form, the CDR3 reads TGCGCCAGCAGCCGGGGACAGTTGTACCAAGAGACCCAGTACTTC. This translates into CASSRGQLYQETQYF.

This clonotype turned up a few times. The rearrangement links TRBV5-1 to TRBJ2-7; D possibly corresponds to TRBD1 (6 bases). Trimming cost V 0 bases and J 0 bases, with 16 bases left between them. The germline V gene has CDR1 SGHRS and CDR2 YFSETQ. The CDR3 contains 17 residues. CDR3 sequence reads: CASSLGPFDRSSYEQYF. The CDR3, as DNA: TGCGCCAGCAGCTTGGGCCCCTTCGACAGGAGCTCCTACGAGCAGTACTTC.

This clonotype was observed a handful of times. This chain connects TRBV18 to TRBJ1-6; a possible D gene is TRBD1 (5 bases). The CDR3 consists of 15 residues. Germline V CDR1 and CDR2: KGHSH, LQKENI. Between the trimmed V and J ends, which lost 2 bases and 4 bases, there was a span of 9 bases. Here the CDR3 reads CASSPTGVYNSPLHF. As DNA, the CDR3 is TGTGCCAGCTCACCAACAGGTGTATATAATTCACCCCTCCACTTT.

At least ten counts were recorded for this clonotype. This chain links TRBV9 with TRBJ2-7; TRBD1 might be the D (6 bases). V was pared by 4 bases and J by 3 bases, with 14 bases between. The CDR3 contains 14 residues. The germline V gene has CDR1 SGDLS and CDR2 YYNGEE. CDR3: CASSPRTASYEQYF. In DNA form, the CDR3 reads TGTGCCAGCAGCCCCCGGACAGCGAGCTACGAGCAGTACTTC.

The V call is TRBV6-5, the J call TRBJ1-4; D is possibly TRBD1 (5 bases). Trimming shortened V by 2 bases and J by 3 bases, and 13 bases separated the two germline ends. The CDR3 is 16 amino acids. Germline V gives CDR1 MNHEY, CDR2 SVGAGI. CDR3 region: CASSYARGAANEKLFF. The CDR3 DNA sequence: TGTGCCAGCAGTTACGCGAGGGGCGCGGCTAATGAAAAACTGTTTTTT.

V and J are TRBV5-1 and TRBJ2-1; 7 nucleotides align to TRBD1. Germline trimming cut 4 bases from V and 7 bases from J; bases unmatched to any gene: 8. This CDR3 comprises 14 residues. The germline V gene has CDR1 SGHRS and CDR2 YFSETQ. This CDR3 reads CASSPMTGQNEQFF. The CDR3 region has the DNA TGCGCCAGCAGCCCAATGACAGGGCAGAATGAGCAGTTCTTC.

The rearrangement links TRBV20-1 to TRBJ2-3, with D hard to call. CDR3 length: 15 amino acids. CDR1 is DFQATT, CDR2 SNEGSKA, per germline (reference sequence). V was trimmed by 3 bases and J by 2 bases, leaving 15 bases between them. The CDR3 DNA reads TGCAGTGCTAGGTCGTCTTCTACAAACACAGATACGCAGTATTTT. Its protein is CSARSSSTNTDTQYF.

The V call is TRBV19, the J call TRBJ2-2, with D perhaps TRBD2 (6 bases). Trimming left V 7 bases short and J 13 bases short, with 16 bases between. The CDR3 covers 12 residues. Germline-derived CDR1 and CDR2 are LNHDA and SQIVND (reference sequence). The CDR3 bases are TGTGCCAGTACCTCAGAAGCGGGTGGGCTGTTTTTT. Residues: CASTSEAGGLFF.

A word on this clonotype: A much larger clone lies one base from this, so it may be a read error. The chain couples TRBV6-2 or TRBV6-3 to TRBJ2-7, with D hard to call. The CDR3 is 15 amino acids. Germline CDR1 reads MNHEY; CDR2 reads SVGEGT. The CDR3 sequence: CVSSSWGSSSYEQYF. CDR3 DNA: TGTGTCAGCAGTTCTTGGGGATCAAGCTCCTACGAGCAGTACTTC.

This clonotype showed up many times. The genes are TRBV20-1 and TRBJ1-1; 8 positions match TRBD1. CDR3 size: 15 residues. The germline V gene encodes CDR1 DFQATT and CDR2 SNEGSKA (reference sequence). V lost 3 bases to trimming and J lost 1 base; unmatched junction nucleotides: 7. CDR3 nucleotide sequence: TGCAGTGCTAGGGACAGGGAAAATAAGAACACTGAAGCTTTCTTT. Its protein is CSARDRENKNTEAFF.

This clonotype has a count of ten or more. The chain links TRBV20-1 to TRBJ2-6; 9 bases fit TRBD1. This CDR3 spans 13 amino acids. Germline assignment: CDR1 DFQATT and CDR2 SNEGSKA (reference sequence). Here the CDR3 reads CSPQGAGANVLTF. The DNA for the CDR3 is TGCAGCCCACAGGGGGCCGGGGCCAACGTCCTGACTTTC.

This chain links TRBV7-2 with TRBJ1-2, with D unresolved. The CDR3 contains 14 residues. Germline V gives CDR1 SGHTA, CDR2 FQGNSA. Trimming cost V 4 bases and J 2 bases, with 11 bases left between them. CDR3 loop: CASSSPGRNYGYTF. In nucleotides, the CDR3 is TGTGCCAGCAGCTCCCCAGGCAGGAACTATGGCTACACCTTC. The whole variable domain, remainder taken from reference TRBV7-2 and TRBJ1-2, is GAGVSQSPSNKVTEKGKDVELRCDPISGHTALYWYRQSLGQGLEFLIYFQGNSAPDKSGLPSDRFSAERTGGSVSTLTIQRTQQEDSAVYLCASSSPGRNYGYTFGSGTRLTVV.

In its sample, this clonotype was seen a few times. This chain uses TRBV21-1 with TRBJ2-1; TRBD1, the table's D call, was not compared with the DNA. TRBV21-1 is an annotated pseudogene. This CDR3 spans 15 amino acids. This chain's CDR3 is CASPTTRDRLNEQFF. CDR3 nucleotides: TGTGCCAGCCCCACTACCCGGGACAGACTCAATGAGCAGTTCTTC.

The chain uses TRBV3-1 and TRBJ2-1; TRBD2 aligns across 7 bases. J was trimmed by 5 bases and V by 4 bases; bases with no gene match: 14. CDR1 and CDR2 (germline): LGHDT, YNNKEL (reference sequence). The length of the CDR3 is 17 residues. The CDR3 region has the DNA TGTGCCAGCAGCCCTACTCGGGGGGACTATACTAACAATGAGCAGTTCTTC. Encoded protein: CASSPTRGDYTNNEQFF.

This chain joins TRBV18 and TRBJ2-3; D gene unclear. The V and J ends lost 3 bases and 3 bases respectively, with 10 bases between them. The CDR3 consists of 14 residues. Germline V gene data show CDR1 as KGHSH and CDR2 as LQKENI. The CDR3 loop reads CASSPQAKTDTQYF. The CDR3 DNA is TGTGCCAGCTCACCCCAGGCGAAAACAGATACGCAGTATTTT.

The chain couples TRBV7-3 to TRBJ2-3; tentative D call: TRBD1 (5 bases). CDR3 length equals 12 residues. Germline V lookup: CDR1 SGHTA, CDR2 FQGTGA. V was pared by 5 bases and J by 10 bases, with 13 bases between. CDR3 nucleotides: TGTGCCAGCAGCCTCCCAGGGCCCGCGCAGTATTTT. This translates into CASSLPGPAQYF.

This clonotype came up many times. This chain joins TRBV6-5 and TRBJ1-5; D uncertain. Germline-derived CDR1 and CDR2 are MNHEY and SVGAGI. The CDR3 totals 15 residues. V was trimmed by 4 bases and J by 3 bases, leaving 13 bases between them. DNA of the CDR3: TGTGCCAGCAGTTCCGTAGGACGGACCAATCAGCCCCAGCATTTT. It translates to CASSSVGRTNQPQHF.

This clonotype occurred many times. The CDR3 loop reads CASSLLAGGPTGELFF. In DNA, the CDR3 is TGTGCCAGCAGCCTATTGGCGGGGGGGCCCACCGGGGAGCTGTTTTTT. The V gene is TRBV7-2, the J gene TRBJ2-2; TRBD2 matches at 9 bases. Germline V gene sequence: CDR1 SGHTA, CDR2 FQGNSA. The V segment lost 5 bases and the J segment 4 bases; nucleotides outside the gene matches: 8. The CDR3 is made up of 16 amino acids.

This clonotype was seen a few times. The chain has TRBV7-3 and TRBJ2-2, with D unresolved. Germline CDR1 and CDR2: SGHTA and FQGTGA. The V end lost 2 bases, the J end lost 5 bases, and 12 bases lay between the germline ends. The CDR3 loop spans 15 amino acids. The CDR3 nucleotides read TGTGCCAGCAGCTTAGATGCCCGCAGGACCGGGGAGCTGTTTTTT. This encodes CASSLDARRTGELFF.

A few counts support this clonotype. The J gene is TRBJ2-4, the V gene TRBV7-9; D may correspond to TRBD1 or TRBD2 (5 bases each). Germline CDR1 and CDR2: SEHNR and FQNEAQ (reference sequence). The CDR3 loop spans 15 amino acids. V was clipped by 5 bases and J by 0 bases, with 11 bases between them. The CDR3 nucleotides are TGTGCCAGCAGCGTCCGGGGCCAAGCCAAAAACATTCAGTACTTC. It codes for CASSVRGQAKNIQYF.

The sample holds many counts of this clonotype. The chain uses TRBV7-9 and TRBJ2-3; tentative D call: TRBD1 (6 bases). The CDR3 is 16 amino acids. V shed 1 base and J shed 5 bases, with 16 bases lying between them. CDR1 is SEHNR, CDR2 FQNEAQ, per germline (reference sequence). As DNA, the CDR3 is TGTGCCAGCAGCTTAGTCCCTATGGGGGCGGGAGATACGCAGTATTTT. Translated: CASSLVPMGAGDTQYF. Complete variable domain (other parts from reference TRBV7-9 and TRBJ2-3): DTGVSQNPRHKITKRGQNVTFRCDPISEHNRLYWYRQTLGQGPEFLTYFQNEAQLEKSRLLSDRFSAERPKGSFSTLEIQRTEQGDSAMYLCASSLVPMGAGDTQYFGPGTRLTVL.